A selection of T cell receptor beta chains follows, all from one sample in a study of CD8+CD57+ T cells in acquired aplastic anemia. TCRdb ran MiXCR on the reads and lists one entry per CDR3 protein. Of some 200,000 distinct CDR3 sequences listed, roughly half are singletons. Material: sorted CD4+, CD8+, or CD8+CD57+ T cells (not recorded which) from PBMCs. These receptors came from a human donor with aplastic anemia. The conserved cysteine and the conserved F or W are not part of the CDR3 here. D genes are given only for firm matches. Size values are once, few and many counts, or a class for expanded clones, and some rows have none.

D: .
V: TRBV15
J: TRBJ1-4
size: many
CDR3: ATSRAANTQTNEKLF

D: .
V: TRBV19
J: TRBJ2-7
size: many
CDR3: ASSTAPTYEQY

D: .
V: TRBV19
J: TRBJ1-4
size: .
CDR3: ASSIGSTNEKLF

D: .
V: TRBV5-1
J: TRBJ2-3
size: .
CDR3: ASSSPGGTDTQY

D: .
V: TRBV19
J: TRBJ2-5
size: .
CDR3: ASSIQDDQETQY

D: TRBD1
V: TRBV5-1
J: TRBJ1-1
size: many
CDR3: ASSSWTGGSEAF

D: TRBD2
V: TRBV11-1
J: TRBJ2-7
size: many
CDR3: ASNLLGGEQY

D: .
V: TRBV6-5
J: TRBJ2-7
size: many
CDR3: ASSYAKVPYEQY

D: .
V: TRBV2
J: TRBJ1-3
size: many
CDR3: ASSGQERSGNTIY

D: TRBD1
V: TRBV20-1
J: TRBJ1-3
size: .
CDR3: SARDRTGGTIY

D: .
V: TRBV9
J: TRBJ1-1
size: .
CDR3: ASSVSTEGGEAF

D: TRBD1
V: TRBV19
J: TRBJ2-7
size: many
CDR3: ASNYRQGLGEQY

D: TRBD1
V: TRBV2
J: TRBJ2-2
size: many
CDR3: ASQGAVNTGELF

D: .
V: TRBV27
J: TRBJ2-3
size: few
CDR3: ASSLLSGTDTQY

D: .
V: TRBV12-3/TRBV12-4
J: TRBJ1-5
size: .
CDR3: ASSFYGRRDPQH

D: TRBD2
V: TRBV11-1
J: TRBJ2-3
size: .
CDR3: ASSLGVGLASTDTQY

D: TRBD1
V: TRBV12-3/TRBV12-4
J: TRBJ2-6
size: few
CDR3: ASSPGTGLPSGANVLT

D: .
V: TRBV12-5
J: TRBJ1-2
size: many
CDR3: ASASTTGVGGYGYT

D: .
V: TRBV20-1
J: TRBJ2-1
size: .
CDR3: SAKGANEQF

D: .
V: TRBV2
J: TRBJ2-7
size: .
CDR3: ASSAVKEKPTYEQY

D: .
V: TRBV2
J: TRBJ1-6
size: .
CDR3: ASKGQDNSPLH

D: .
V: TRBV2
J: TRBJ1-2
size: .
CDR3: ASGGTGLNYGYT

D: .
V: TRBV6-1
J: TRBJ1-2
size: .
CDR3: ASNPGLFYGYT

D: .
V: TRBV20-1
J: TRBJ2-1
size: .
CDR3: SARDFTSPTNEQF

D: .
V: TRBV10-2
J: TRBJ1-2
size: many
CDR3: ASSPAITYGYT

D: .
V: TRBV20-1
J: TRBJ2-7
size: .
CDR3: SVTDGTTYEQY

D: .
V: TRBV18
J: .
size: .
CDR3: ASSSSGVLPEAF

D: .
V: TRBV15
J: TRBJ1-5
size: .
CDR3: ATSNRRNQPQH

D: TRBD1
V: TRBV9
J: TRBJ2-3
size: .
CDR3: ASSVAGTGGTDTQY

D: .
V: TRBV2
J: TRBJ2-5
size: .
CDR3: ASSEEGRTQETQY

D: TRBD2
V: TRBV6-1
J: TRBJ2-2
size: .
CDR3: ASKGTSGNTGELF

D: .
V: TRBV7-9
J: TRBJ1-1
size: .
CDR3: ASSLGGVGTEAF

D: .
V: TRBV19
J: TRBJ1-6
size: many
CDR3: ASSMGRRVRNSPLH

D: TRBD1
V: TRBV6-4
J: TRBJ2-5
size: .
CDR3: ASSQGAGGETQY

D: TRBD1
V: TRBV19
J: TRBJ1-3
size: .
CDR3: ATRGQGNTIY

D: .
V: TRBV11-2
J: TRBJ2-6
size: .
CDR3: ASSLEFSGANVLT

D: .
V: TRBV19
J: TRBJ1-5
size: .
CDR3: ASTRGGAFDNQPQH

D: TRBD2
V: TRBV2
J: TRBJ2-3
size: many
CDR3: ATGRTSGNTDTQY

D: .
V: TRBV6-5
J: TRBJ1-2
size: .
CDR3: ASSYSWGYT

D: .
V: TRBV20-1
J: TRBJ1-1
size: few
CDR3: SAGAENTEAF

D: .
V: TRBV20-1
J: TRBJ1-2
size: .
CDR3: SARQGSTYT

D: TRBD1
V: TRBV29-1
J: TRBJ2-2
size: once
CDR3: SVRTGTNTGELF

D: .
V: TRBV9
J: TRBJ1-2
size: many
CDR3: ASSLVGTNYGYT

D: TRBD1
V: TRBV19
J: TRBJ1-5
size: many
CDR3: ASSIGTGSKAQH

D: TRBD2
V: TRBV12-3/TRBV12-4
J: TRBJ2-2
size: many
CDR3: ASRNSGRRTGELF

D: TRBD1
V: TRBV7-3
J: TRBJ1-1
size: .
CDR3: ASSFGTGNTEAF

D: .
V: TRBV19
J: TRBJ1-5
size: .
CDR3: ASRHGNQPQH

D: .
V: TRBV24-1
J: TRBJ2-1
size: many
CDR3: ATSDLGLNEQF

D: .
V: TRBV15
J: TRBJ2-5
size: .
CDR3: ATSRAGRGGETQY

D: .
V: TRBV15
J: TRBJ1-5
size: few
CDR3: ATSRGDGRNNQPQH

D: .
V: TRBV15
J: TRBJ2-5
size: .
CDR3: ATSTAQGIQETQY

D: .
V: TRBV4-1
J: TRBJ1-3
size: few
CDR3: ASSQLQEYRNTIY

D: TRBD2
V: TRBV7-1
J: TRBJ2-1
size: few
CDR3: ASSSSGTSGSSYNEQF